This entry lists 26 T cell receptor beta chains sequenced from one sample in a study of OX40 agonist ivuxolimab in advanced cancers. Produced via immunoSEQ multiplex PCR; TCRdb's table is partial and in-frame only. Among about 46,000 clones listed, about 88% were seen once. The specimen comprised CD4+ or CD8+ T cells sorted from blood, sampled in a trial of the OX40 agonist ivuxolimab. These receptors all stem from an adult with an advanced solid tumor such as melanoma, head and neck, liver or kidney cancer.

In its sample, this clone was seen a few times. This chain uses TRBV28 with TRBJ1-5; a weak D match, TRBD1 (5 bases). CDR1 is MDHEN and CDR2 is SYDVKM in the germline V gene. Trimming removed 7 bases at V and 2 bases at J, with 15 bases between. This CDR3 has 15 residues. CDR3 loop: CASNRPGGGNQPQHF. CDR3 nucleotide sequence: TGTGCCAGCAATCGGCCGGGGGGGGGCAATCAGCCCCAGCATTTT.

The CDR3 DNA reads as TGTGCCAGCGGACAGGTATCCTACGAGCAGTACTTC. This codes for CASGQVSYEQYF. The V and J genes are TRBV11-3 and TRBJ2-7; 7 bases match TRBD1. Germline CDR1 SGHNT, CDR2 YENEEA. The J segment lost 1 base and the V segment lost 8 bases, leaving 2 bases of the junction unmatched. The length of the CDR3 is 12 residues.

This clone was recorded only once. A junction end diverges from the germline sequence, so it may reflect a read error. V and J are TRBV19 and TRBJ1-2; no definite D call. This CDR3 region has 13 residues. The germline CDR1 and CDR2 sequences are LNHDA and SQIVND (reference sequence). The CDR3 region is CANSGQEMRGYTF. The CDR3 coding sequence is TGTGCCAATAGTGGCCAGGAGATGAGAGGCTACACCTTC.

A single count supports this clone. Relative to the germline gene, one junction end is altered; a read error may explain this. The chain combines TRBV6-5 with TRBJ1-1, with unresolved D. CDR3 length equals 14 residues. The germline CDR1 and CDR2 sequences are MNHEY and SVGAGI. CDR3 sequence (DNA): TGTGCCAGCAGTTACTTGACGGGGAACAGTGAAGCTTTCTTT. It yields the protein CASSYLTGNSEAFF.

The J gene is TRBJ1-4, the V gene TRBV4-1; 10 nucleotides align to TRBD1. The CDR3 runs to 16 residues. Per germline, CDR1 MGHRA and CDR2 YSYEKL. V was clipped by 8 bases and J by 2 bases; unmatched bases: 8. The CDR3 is CASAGTGAGTNEKLFF. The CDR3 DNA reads TGCGCCAGCGCCGGGACAGGGGCGGGTACTAATGAAAAACTGTTTTTT.

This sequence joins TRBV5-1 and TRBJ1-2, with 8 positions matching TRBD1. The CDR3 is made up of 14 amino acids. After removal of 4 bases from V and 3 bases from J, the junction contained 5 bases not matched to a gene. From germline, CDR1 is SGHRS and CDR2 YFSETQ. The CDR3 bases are TGCGCCAGCAGCACCGGACAGGGAGACTATGGCTACACCTTC. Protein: CASSTGQGDYGYTF. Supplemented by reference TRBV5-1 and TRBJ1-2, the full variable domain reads KAGVTQTPRYLIKTRGQQVTLSCSPISGHRSVSWYQQTPGQGLQFLFEYFSETQRNKGNFPGRFSGRQFSNSRSEMNVSTLELGDSALYLCASSTGQGDYGYTFGSGTRLTVV.

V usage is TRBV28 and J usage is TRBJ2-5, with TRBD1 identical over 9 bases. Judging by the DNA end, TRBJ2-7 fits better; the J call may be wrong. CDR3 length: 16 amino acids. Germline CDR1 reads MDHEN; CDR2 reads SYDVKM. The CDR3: CASSPPRQGGFHEQYF. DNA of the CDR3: TGTGCCAGCAGTCCGCCCCGACAGGGGGGATTCCACGAGCAGTACTTC.

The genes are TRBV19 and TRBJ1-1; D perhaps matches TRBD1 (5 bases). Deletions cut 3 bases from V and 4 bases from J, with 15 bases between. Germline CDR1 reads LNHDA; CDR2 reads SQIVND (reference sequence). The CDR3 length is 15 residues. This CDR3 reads CASSITRGWITEAFF. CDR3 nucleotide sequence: TGTGCCAGTAGTATTACCCGGGGCTGGATCACTGAAGCTTTCTTT.

The CDR3 DNA sequence: TGTGCCACCAGCAGAGCCAGGACAGGGGGCACCTACGAGCAGTACTTC. This encodes CATSRARTGGTYEQYF. The V and J genes are TRBV15 and TRBJ2-7, with 11 bases lining up with TRBD1. CDR1 is LNHNV and CDR2 is YYDKDF in the germline V gene (reference sequence). V dropped 1 base and J dropped 2; count of bases not matched to a gene: 4. The CDR3 covers 16 residues.

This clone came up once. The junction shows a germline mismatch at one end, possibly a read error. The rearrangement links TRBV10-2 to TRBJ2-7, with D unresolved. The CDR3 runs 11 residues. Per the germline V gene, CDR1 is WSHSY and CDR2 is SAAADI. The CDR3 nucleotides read TGCGCCAGCAGTGAGTCATATGAGCAGCACTTC. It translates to CASSESYEQHF.

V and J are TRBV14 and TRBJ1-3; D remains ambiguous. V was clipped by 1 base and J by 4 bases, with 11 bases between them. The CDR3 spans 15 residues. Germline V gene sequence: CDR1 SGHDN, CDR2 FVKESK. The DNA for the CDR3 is TGTGCCAGCAGCCAAGGTTACTTTGCGGGAAACACCATATATTTT. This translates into CASSQGYFAGNTIYF.

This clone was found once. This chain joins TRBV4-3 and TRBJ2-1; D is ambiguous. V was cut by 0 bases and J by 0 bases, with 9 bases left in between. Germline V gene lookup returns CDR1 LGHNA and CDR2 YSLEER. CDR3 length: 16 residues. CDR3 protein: CASSQDGVLSYNEQFF. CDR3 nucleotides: TGCGCCAGCAGCCAAGATGGAGTACTCTCCTACAATGAGCAGTTCTTC.

In DNA form, the CDR3 reads TGCGCCAGCAGCTTAAGTGACACATCCTACGAGCAGTACTTC. It translates to CASSLSDTSYEQYF. The chain links TRBV5-1 to TRBJ2-7; D is undetermined. Trimming stripped 2 bases from V and 1 base from J, with 10 bases between. CDR1 SGHRS and CDR2 YFSETQ come from the germline V gene. The CDR3 contains 14 residues.

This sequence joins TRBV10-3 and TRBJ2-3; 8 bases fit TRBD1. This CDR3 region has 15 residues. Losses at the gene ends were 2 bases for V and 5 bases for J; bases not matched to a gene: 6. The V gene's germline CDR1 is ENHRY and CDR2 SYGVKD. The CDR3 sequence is CAISETGGRGDTQYF. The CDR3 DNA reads TGTGCCATCAGTGAGACAGGGGGGCGGGGAGATACGCAGTATTTT.

CDR3 loop: CASSQTQDPAGMYEQYF. CDR3 bases: TGCGCCAGCAGCCAGACCCAAGACCCGGCAGGGATGTACGAGCAGTACTTC. V and J are TRBV4-1 and TRBJ2-7; possible D gene TRBD1, 5 bases. V was pared by 3 bases and J by 4 bases, with 22 bases between. The germline CDR1 and CDR2 sequences are MGHRA and YSYEKL. The CDR3 is 17 amino acids.

The CDR3 is CASSFGSLEQYF. In DNA form, the CDR3 reads TGTGCCAGCAGCTTTGGCTCACTCGAGCAGTACTTC. The chain combines TRBV7-2 with TRBJ2-7, with D unclear. The germline V gene has CDR1 SGHTA and CDR2 FQGNSA. The germline V and J ends were trimmed by 3 bases and 6 bases, with 9 bases remaining between them. CDR3 length equals 12 residues.

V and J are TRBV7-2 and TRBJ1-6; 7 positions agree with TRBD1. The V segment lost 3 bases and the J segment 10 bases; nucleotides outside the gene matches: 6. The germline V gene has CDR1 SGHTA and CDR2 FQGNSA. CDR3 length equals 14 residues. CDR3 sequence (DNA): TGTGCCAGCAGCTTGGGAGGGGGCAGGTCACCCCTCCACTTT. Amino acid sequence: CASSLGGGRSPLHF.

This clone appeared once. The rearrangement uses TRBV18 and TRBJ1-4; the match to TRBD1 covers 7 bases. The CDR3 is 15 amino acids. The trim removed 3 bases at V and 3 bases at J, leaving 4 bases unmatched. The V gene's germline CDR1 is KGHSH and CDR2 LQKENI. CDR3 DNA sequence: TGTGCCAGCTCACCCCGGACAGGTCCTAATGAAAAACTGTTTTTT. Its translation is CASSPRTGPNEKLFF.

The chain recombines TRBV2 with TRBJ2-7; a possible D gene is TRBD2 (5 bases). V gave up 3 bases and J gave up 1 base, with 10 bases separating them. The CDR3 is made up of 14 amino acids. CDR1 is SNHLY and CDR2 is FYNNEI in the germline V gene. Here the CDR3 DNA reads TGTGCCAGCAGTGACGGGGTGGGTTCCTACGAGCAGTACTTC. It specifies CASSDGVGSYEQYF.

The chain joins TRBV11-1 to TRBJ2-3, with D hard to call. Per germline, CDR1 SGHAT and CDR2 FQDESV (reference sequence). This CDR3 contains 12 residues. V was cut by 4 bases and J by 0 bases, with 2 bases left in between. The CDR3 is CASSSSTDTQYF. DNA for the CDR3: TGTGCCAGCAGCTCCAGCACAGATACGCAGTATTTT.

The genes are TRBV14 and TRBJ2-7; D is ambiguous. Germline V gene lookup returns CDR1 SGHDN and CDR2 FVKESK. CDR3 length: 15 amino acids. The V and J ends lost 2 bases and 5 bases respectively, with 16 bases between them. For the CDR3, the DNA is TGTGCCAGCAGCCAATCGTGGAGTGGATCCCACGAGCAGTACTTC. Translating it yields CASSQSWSGSHEQYF. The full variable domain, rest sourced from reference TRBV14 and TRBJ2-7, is EAGVTQFPSHSVIEKGQTVTLRCDPISGHDNLYWYRRVMGKEIKFLLHFVKESKQDESGMPNNRFLAERTGGTYSTLKVQPAELEDSGVYFCASSQSWSGSHEQYFGPGTRLTVT.

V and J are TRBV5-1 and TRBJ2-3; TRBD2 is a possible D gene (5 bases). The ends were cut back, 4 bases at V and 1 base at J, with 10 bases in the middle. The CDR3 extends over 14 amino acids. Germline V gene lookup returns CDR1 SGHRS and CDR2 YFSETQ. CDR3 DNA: TGCGCCAGCAGCCTGATGAGGGGCACAGATACGCAGTATTTT. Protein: CASSLMRGTDTQYF.

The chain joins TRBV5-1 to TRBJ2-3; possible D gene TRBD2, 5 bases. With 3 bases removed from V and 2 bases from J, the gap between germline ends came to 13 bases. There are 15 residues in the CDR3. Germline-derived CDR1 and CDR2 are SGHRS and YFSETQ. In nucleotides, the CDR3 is TGCGCCAGCAGCTCGGGCCGGAGGATCACAGATACGCAGTATTTT. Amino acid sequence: CASSSGRRITDTQYF.

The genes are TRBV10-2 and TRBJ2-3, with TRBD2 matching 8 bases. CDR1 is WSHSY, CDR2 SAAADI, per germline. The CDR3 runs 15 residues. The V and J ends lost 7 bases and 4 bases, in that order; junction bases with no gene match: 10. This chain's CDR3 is CASTLAGPRADTQYF. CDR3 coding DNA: TGCGCCAGCACGTTAGCGGGACCCCGGGCAGATACGCAGTATTTT.

Here the CDR3 reads CSVEGRMNTEAFF. The CDR3 region has the DNA TGCAGCGTTGAGGGGAGAATGAACACTGAAGCTTTCTTT. V is TRBV29-1 and J is TRBJ1-1; unclear D gene. The CDR3 consists of 13 residues. The germline CDR1 and CDR2 sequences are SQVTM and ANQGSEA. V lost 3 bases and J 0 bases, leaving 8 bases between the germline ends.

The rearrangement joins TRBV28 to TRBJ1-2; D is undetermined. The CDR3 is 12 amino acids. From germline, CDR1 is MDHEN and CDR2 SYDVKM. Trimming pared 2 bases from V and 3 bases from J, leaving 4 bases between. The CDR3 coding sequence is TGTGCCAGCAGTTTAAAGGACTATGGCTACACCTTC. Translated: CASSLKDYGYTF.